This note documents a single T cell receptor (beta chain) sequence. The source of the sample is a study of blood T cell repertoires in COVID-19. Study-level information: The origin of the acute and convalescent COVID-19 samples was the United States, Italy and Spain. PBMCs, B-cell-depleted T cells, or T cells provided the cDNA or gDNA that made up the material.

This CDR3 is built from 11 residues. CDR1 is LNHDA, CDR2 SQIVND, per germline (reference sequence). Original processing methods: Estimated nucleated cell counts came from reference gene primer amplification. Profiled with immunoSEQ multiplex PCR; TCRdb holds only in-frame clones, not every one. V, J and clone size are taken as reported in that table, and D and trimming were inferred from the DNA itself. The sample has some 140,000 clones; 84% are singletons. The TCR sequence derives from a human donor in a cohort sampled during active COVID-19. Sequencing used peripheral blood. The chain combines TRBV19 with TRBJ1-1; 8 bases align to TRBD1. The CDR3 reads CVSGQAAEAFF. The DNA of the CDR3 is TGTGTTTCGGGACAGGCTGCTGAAGCTTTCTTT.